The 3 T cell receptor beta chains in this list originate from one sample, sequenced in a study of CD8 T cells in Susac syndrome. Reverse transcription used roughly 0.45 to 1 ug RNA and random hexamers. TCRdb fed the immunoSEQ multiplex PCR reads into MiXCR, producing one record per CDR3 protein. The sample includes 70,000 or so distinct CDR3 sequences, approximately 94% of them seen just once. Sequencing was carried out using CD8+ T cells from PBMCs. Source of these receptors: a human donor with multiple sclerosis.

The J gene is TRBJ2-3, the V gene TRBV7-9; TRBD1 matches 9 bases. The germline gives CDR1 SEHNR, CDR2 FQNEAQ (reference sequence). This CDR3 spans 18 amino acids. V dropped 5 bases and J dropped 0; count of bases not matched to a gene: 12. CDR3 sequence reads: CASSIGTGLIPSTDTQYF. CDR3 nucleotide sequence: TGTGCCAGCAGCATCGGGACAGGGCTTATCCCCAGCACAGATACGCAGTATTTT.

This clonotype was seen once. The V call is TRBV27, the J call TRBJ2-7; perhaps TRBD1 as D (6 bases). Germline loops: CDR1 MNHEY, CDR2 SMNVEV (reference sequence). Trimming cost V 2 bases and J 2 bases, with 10 bases left between them. The CDR3 loop spans 14 amino acids. CDR3 DNA sequence: TGTGCCAGCAGTTTAAGGGGGTGGGCCTACGAGCAGTACTTC. Amino acids: CASSLRGWAYEQYF.

The gene calls are TRBV4-3 and TRBJ1-4; 8 positions match TRBD1. This CDR3 comprises 17 residues. From germline, CDR1 is LGHNA and CDR2 YSLEER. V lost 0 bases and J lost 7; bases outside the gene matches: 10. In DNA, the CDR3 is TGCGCCAGCAGCCAAGATCATACGGACAGGGTTGGTGAAAAACTGTTTTTT. As protein: CASSQDHTDRVGEKLFF.